This T cell receptor beta chain was profiled in a study of cytomegalovirus exposure and HLA in healthy donors. Clones were read by immunoSEQ multiplex PCR, and TCRdb kept only the in-frame ones, dropping some. The table includes about 140,000 clones, around 90% detected once. This clonotype originated in a woman aged 18-30 years in good health and CMV-seropositive. Material for sequencing was PBMCs.

The CDR3 region has the DNA TGTGCCAGCAGTTACTCTAGGGGAAGGGGAAACACCATATATTTT. It specifies CASSYSRGRGNTIYF. This chain connects TRBV6-6 to TRBJ1-3; a possible D gene is TRBD1 (5 bases). The CDR3 totals 15 residues. Germline CDR1 reads MNHNY; CDR2 reads SVGAGI (reference sequence). V gave up 0 bases and J gave up 4 bases, with 10 bases separating them.